This TCR beta chain is from a study of early T cells in non-severe SARS-CoV-2 infection (dated by TCRdb to about 2021). In terms of the full investigation: Bulk RNA from unsorted whole blood was used for TCR sequencing, so alpha and beta chains could not be paired.

Study-wide conclusions, independent of this receptor: VDJdb matching was skewed toward anti-spike CD8 responses and likely underestimated virus-specific expansions, missing private and CD4 specificities.

Receptor amplification or capture employed 5' RACE. TCRdb names NextSeq 500 as the instrument used. The TCR library protocol attached unique molecular identifiers to individual cDNA molecules to correct for sequencing error and PCR bias. Both TCR alpha and beta chains were sequenced, and tight co-correlation was observed between alpha and beta sequence abundances in each sample. In the authors' own workflow: Decombinator V4 was used to annotate TCR sequences for V gene, J gene and CDR3. TCRs were defined as expanded if a significant change between any two time points was detected under a Poisson model with p below 0.0001. TCR abundances were normalised to the total number of TCRs sequenced per sample and were expressed as counts per million. VDJdb, accessed on 1 November 2021, was searched for TCRs annotated for CMV, EBV and SARS-CoV-2, and TCRs annotated for more than one antigen were excluded. The public sequencing data were trimmed at Q25 with fastp and processed into clonotypes with MiXCR by TCRdb, which kept only in-frame beta chains. CDR3 protein sequences are deduplicated, and each keeps its most common genes and DNA. TCRdb's processing, not the authors' own work, is the source of the V and J calls. Present in this sample are 80,000 to 100,000 distinct CDR3 sequences, 11% to 15% of which were seen just once. Jointly, the top ten make up around 5.8% of the sample.

A word on this clonotype: What this receptor recognizes is not known. Qualities for individual bases were not recorded, and no much larger clone is one base off.

This was a case-control study nested in a cohort of healthcare workers in London, UK, who had nasopharyngeal swab PCR tests and blood samples taken every week. Between 23 and 31 March 2020, the week of the UK lockdown, healthcare workers were enrolled and then followed up weekly for as long as 16 weeks. Sequencing was carried out using whole blood. This clonotype was sampled from an adult who was a healthcare worker with PCR-confirmed SARS-CoV-2 infection or an uninfected control (not recorded which).

The CDR3 has the sequence CASSFWGGDEKLFF. In nucleotide form, the sequence is TGTGCCAGCAGTTTTTGGGGTGGTGATGAAAAACTGTTTTTT. This chain is built from TRBV12-3 or TRBV12-4 and TRBJ1-4; a confident D gene designation cannot be given. The CDR3 numbers 14 residues from cysteine through phenylalanine. The retained sequence is limited to the CDR3, 42 bases, with the frame set at the first base. V gives up 3 bases and J gives up 6 bases, and the segment between their germline ends measures 11 bases.